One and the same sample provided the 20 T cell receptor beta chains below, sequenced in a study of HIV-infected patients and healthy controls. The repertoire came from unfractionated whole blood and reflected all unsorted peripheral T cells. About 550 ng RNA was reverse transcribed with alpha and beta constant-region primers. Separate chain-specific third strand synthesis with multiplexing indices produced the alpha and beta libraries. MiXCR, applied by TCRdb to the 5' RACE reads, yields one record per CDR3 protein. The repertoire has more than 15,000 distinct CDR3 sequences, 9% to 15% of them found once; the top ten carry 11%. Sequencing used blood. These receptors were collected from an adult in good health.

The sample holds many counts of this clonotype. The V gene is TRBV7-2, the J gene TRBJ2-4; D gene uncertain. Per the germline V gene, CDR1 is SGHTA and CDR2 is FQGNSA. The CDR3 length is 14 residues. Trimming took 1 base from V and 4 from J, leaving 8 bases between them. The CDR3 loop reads CASSLVARKNIQYF. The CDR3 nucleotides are TGTGCCAGCAGCTTAGTTGCAAGGAAAAACATTCAGTACTTC.

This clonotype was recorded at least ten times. For the CDR3, the DNA is TGTGCCAGCACCTTTGGACAGGGGGGGACTGAAGCTTTCTTT. Translation: CASTFGQGGTEAFF. The V call is TRBV6-2 or TRBV6-3, the J call TRBJ1-1, with 10 positions matching TRBD1. There are 14 residues in the CDR3. Germline loops: CDR1 MNHEY, CDR2 SVGEGT. V lost 7 bases to trimming and J lost 5 bases; unmatched junction nucleotides: 7.

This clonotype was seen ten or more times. CDR3 sequence (DNA): TGTGCCAGCAGTGAAGCTTCAGCGGGGGGTGTCGAGCAGTACTTC. This translates into CASSEASAGGVEQYF. This chain uses TRBV6-1 with TRBJ2-7; 9 bases are shared with TRBD2. The CDR3 contains 15 residues. CDR1 is MNHNS and CDR2 is SASEGT in the germline V gene. The trim removed 0 bases at V and 6 bases at J, leaving 6 bases unmatched.

The CDR3 DNA reads TGTGCCAGCAAGTCAAAGGGTCGGGAGACCCAGTACTTC. Its protein is CASKSKGRETQYF. The rearrangement uses TRBV12-3 or TRBV12-4 and TRBJ2-5, with D unclear. V lost 7 bases and J lost 5, with 14 bases in between. The CDR3 spans 13 residues.

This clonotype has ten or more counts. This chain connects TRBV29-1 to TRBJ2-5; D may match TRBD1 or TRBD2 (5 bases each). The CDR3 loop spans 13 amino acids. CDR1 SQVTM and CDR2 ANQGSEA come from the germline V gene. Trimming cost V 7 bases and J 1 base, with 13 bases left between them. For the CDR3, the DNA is TGCAGCGCAACCGGGACGGCCCAAGAGACCCAGTACTTC. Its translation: CSATGTAQETQYF.

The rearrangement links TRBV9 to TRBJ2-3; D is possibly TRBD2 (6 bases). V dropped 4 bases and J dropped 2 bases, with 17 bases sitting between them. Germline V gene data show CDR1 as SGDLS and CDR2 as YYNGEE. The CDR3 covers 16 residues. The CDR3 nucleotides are TGTGCCAGCAGCCCTCAACTAGCTAACCCCACAGATACGCAGTATTTT. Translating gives CASSPQLANPTDTQYF.

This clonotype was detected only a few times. CDR3 residues: CASSDLRQGVHNEQFF. CDR3 sequence (DNA): TGTGCCAGCAGCGATTTGAGACAGGGGGTCCACAATGAGCAGTTCTTC. The rearrangement uses TRBV5-4 and TRBJ2-1, with TRBD1 matching over 9 bases. The CDR3 sequence is 16 residues long. The V gene end was trimmed by 4 bases and the J gene end by 5 bases; junction bases not matched to a gene: 10. Germline V gene data show CDR1 as SGHNT and CDR2 as YYREEE (reference sequence).

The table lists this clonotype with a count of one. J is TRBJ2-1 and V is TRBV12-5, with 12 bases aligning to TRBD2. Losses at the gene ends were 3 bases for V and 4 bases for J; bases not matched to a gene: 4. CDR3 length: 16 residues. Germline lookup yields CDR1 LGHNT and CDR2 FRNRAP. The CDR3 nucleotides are TGTGCTAGTGGTTTCCTGACTAGCGGGGGTTACAATGAGCAGTTCTTC. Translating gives CASGFLTSGGYNEQFF.

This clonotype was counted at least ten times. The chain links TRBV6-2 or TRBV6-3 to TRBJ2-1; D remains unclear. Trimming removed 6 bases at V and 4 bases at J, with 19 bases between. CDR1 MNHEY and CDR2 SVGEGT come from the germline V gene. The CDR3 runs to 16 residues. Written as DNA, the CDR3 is TGTGCCAGCAGAAAGTTCCCCGCACGCCCTTACAATGAGCAGTTCTTC. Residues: CASRKFPARPYNEQFF.

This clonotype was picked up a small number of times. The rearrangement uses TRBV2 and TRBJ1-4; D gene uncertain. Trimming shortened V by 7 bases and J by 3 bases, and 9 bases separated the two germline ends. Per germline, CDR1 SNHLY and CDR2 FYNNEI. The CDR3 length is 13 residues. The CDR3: CASTRGPNEKLFF. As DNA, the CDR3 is TGTGCCAGCACCCGAGGACCTAATGAAAAACTGTTTTTT.

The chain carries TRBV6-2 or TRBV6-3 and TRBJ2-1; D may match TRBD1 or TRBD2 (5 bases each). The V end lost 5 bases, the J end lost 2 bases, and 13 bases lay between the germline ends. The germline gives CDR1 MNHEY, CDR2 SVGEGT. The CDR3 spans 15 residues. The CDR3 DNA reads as TGTGCCAGCAGTACCCTCCGGGGCGCCTACAATGAGCAGTTCTTC. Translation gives CASSTLRGAYNEQFF.

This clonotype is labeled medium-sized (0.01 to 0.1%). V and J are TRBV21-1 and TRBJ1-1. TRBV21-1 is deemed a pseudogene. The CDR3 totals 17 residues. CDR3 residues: CASSKVGENKSNTEAFF. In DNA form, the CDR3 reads TGTGCCAGCAGCAAGGTAGGAGAAAACAAATCGAACACTGAAGCTTTCTTT.

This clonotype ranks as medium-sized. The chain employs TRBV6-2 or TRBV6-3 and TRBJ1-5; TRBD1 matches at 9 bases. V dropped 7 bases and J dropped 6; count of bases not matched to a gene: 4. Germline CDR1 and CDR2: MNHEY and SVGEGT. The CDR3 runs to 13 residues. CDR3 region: CASTGDRAQPQHF. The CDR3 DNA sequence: TGTGCCAGCACCGGGGACAGGGCTCAGCCCCAGCATTTT.

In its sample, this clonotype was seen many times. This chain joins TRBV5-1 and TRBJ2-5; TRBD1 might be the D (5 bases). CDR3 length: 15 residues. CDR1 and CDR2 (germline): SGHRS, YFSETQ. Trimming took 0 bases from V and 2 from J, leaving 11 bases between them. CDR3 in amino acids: CASSLVQGPQETQYF. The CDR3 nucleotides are TGCGCCAGCAGCTTGGTCCAGGGCCCGCAAGAGACCCAGTACTTC.

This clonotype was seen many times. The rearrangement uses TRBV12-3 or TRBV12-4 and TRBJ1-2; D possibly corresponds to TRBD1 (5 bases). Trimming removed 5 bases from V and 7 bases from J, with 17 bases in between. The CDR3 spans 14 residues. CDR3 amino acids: CASSRDVQTLGYTF. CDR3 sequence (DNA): TGTGCCAGCAGTCGGGACGTCCAGACGCTTGGCTACACCTTC.

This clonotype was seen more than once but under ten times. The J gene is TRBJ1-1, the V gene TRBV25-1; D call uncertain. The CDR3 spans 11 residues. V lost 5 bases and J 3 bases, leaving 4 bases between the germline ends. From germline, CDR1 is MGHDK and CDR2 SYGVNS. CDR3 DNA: TGTGCCAGCAGTACCTACACTGAAGCTTTCTTT. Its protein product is CASSTYTEAFF.

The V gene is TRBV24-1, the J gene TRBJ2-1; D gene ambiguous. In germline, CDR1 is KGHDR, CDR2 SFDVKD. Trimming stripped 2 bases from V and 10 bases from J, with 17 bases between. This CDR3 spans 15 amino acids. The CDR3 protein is CATSDSHIPMGEQFF. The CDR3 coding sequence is TGTGCCACCAGTGATTCTCATATACCTATGGGCGAGCAGTTCTTC.

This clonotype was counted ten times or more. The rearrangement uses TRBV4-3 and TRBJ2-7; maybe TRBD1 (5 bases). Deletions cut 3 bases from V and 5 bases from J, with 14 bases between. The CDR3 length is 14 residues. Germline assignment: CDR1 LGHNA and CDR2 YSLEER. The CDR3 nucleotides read TGCGCCAGCAGCCAGAGCGCCAGGGCAAACGAGCAGTACTTC. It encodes CASSQSARANEQYF.

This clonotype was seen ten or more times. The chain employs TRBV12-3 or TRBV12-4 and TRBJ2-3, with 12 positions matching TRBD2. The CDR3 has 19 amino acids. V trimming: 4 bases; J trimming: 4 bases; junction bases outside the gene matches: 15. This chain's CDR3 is CASSSYGRGLAGTSDTQYF. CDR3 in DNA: TGTGCCAGCAGTTCTTATGGGCGAGGACTAGCGGGGACGTCAGATACGCAGTATTTT.

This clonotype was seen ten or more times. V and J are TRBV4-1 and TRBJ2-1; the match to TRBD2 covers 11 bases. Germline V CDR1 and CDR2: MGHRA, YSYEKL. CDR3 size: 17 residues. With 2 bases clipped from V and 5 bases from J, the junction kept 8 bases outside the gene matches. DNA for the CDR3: TGCGCCAGCAGCCAATTGCCTAGCGGGGGGAAAGACAATGAGCAGTTCTTC. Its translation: CASSQLPSGGKDNEQFF.